The clone carrying this T cell receptor beta chain was picked up a small number of times. The entry originates in a study of T-cell reconstitution after alpha-beta-depleted transplantation in children. Preparation of the TCRbeta library was carried out with unique molecular identifiers. TCRdb recomputed calls from the PCR reads with MiXCR, one row per CDR3 protein. Of about 610,000 distinct CDR3 sequences listed, about 10% are singletons. Trimming cost V 2 bases and J 7 bases, with 18 bases left between them. From germline, CDR1 is SEHNR and CDR2 FQNEAQ (reference sequence). CDR3 length: 16 amino acids.

This sample comprised PBMCs from the stem cell graft donor, obtained from the stem cell graft. The chain couples TRBV7-9 to TRBJ2-1; a weak D match, TRBD1 (5 bases). The clonotype was recovered from a human donor who donated a stem cell graft to a child with acute myeloid leukemia. The CDR3 coding sequence is TGTGCCAGCAGCTTATATGGGGTTAAGAAGGGGAATGAGCAGTTCTTC. Amino acid sequence: CASSLYGVKKGNEQFF. Variable domain in full (rest from reference TRBV7-9 and TRBJ2-1): DTGVSQNPRHKITKRGQNVTFRCDPISEHNRLYWYRQTLGQGPEFLTYFQNEAQLEKSRLLSDRFSAERPKGSFSTLEIQRTEQGDSAMYLCASSLYGVKKGNEQFFGPGTRLTVL.